A selection of T cell receptor beta chains follows, all from one sample in a study of control samples from healthy donors and cancer patients. Clones were sequenced by immunoSEQ multiplex PCR, and TCRdb holds only the in-frame ones, with some missing. This sample has fewer than 90,000 clones; 94% occur once, and the top ten carry 6% to 8%. Material: blood. All receptors come from a woman between 40 and 55 years old in good health. Each CDR3 is given with its conserved first and last residue. The D gene is left open where the match is weak. For some rows the clone size is stated as once, few or many, or as a class when expanded; others skip it.

-	-	TRBV7-8	TRBJ2-7	TGTGCCAGCAGCTTATACCAGGGACCCTCCTACGAGCAGTACTTC	CASSLYQGPSYEQYF
-	-	TRBV19	TRBJ1-5	TGTGCCACTCTGGACAACCCATATAGCAATCAGCCCCAGCATTTT	CATLDNPYSNQPQHF
TRBD1	once	TRBV5-5	TRBJ1-1	TGTGCCAGCAGCTCTGACAGGGCGAACACTGAAGCTTTCTTT	CASSSDRANTEAFF
-	-	TRBV28	TRBJ1-5	TGTGCCAGCAACTTCGCGTCAGGTAGCAATCAGCCCCAGCATTTT	CASNFASGSNQPQHF
-	-	TRBV24-1	TRBJ2-5	TGTGCCACCAGTGCTGCGGGACGGCAAGAGACCCAGTACTTC	CATSAAGRQETQYF
-	-	TRBV6-5	TRBJ2-7	TGTGCCAGCAGCATTGACACCTACGAGCAGTACTTC	CASSIDTYEQYF
TRBD1	once	TRBV4-2	TRBJ2-7	TGTGCCAGCAGCCAATCGACAGGGTGGGAGCAGTACTTC	CASSQSTGWEQYF
TRBD1	-	TRBV5-6	TRBJ2-6	TGTGCCAGCAGCGGAACCGACAGGGATTCTGGGGCCAACGTCCTGACTTTC	CASSGTDRDSGANVLTF
-	-	TRBV10-3	TRBJ1-2	TGTGCCATCAGTGGACAAGGGGGCTATGGCTACACCTTC	CAISGQGGYGYTF
-	-	TRBV2	TRBJ1-1	TGTGCCAGCAGTGAACGAAAGGCGAACACTGAAGCTTTCTTT	CASSERKANTEAFF
-	-	TRBV2	TRBJ2-7	TGTGCCAGCAGGGAACAGGGTCTCTACGAGCAGTACTTC	CASREQGLYEQYF
TRBD1	-	TRBV3-1/TRBV3-2	TRBJ1-5	TGTGCCAGCAGCCATACCGACAGGGTTCAGCCCCAGCATTTT	CASSHTDRVQPQHF
-	-	TRBV12-3/TRBV12-4	TRBJ1-2	TGTGCCATGTCGTGGGACCCACACTATGGCTACACCTTC	CAMSWDPHYGYTF
TRBD2	-	TRBV6-5	TRBJ2-5	TGTGCCAGCAGCCGCCAAGCGGGGGGGCAAGAGACCCAGTACTTC	CASSRQAGGQETQYF
TRBD1	-	TRBV9	TRBJ2-5	TGTGCCAGCAGCGTATCAGGGGGCGCGGGGCAAGAGACCCAGTACTTC	CASSVSGGAGQETQYF
-	-	TRBV27	TRBJ2-2	TGTGCCAGCAGTTTATTCCAGGGGTCCGGGGAGCTGTTTTTT	CASSLFQGSGELFF
-	-	TRBV10-3	TRBJ2-1	TGTGCCATCAGTGGTGGGAAGACATATGAGCAGTTCTTC	CAISGGKTYEQFF
-	-	TRBV6-5	TRBJ1-2	TGTGCCAGCAGTCTACAGGGTCCCTATGGCTACACCTTC	CASSLQGPYGYTF
TRBD2	-	TRBV11-3	TRBJ2-3	TGTGCCAGCAGCGCACGCGGGGGGGCAGATACGCAGTATTTT	CASSARGGADTQYF
TRBD1	-	TRBV6-5	TRBJ1-4	TGTGCCAGCAGAGTTGAAGGACAGGGAGAAAAACTGTTTTTT	CASRVEGQGEKLFF
-	-	TRBV6-5	TRBJ2-7	TGTGCCAGCAGGGCAATCCCAAGCTCCTACGAGCAGTACTTC	CASRAIPSSYEQYF
TRBD1	-	TRBV12-5	TRBJ2-2	TGTGCTAGTGGTTTCTGGACAGGAGACACCGGGGAGCTGTTTTTT	CASGFWTGDTGELFF
TRBD1	-	TRBV6-5	TRBJ2-1	TGTGCCAGCAGTTACTCAACAGGGGGGTACAATGAGCAGTTCTTC	CASSYSTGGYNEQFF
-	-	TRBV3-1/TRBV3-2	TRBJ1-6	TGTGCCAGCAGCCTCCAGCCAGGGAGTTTGAATTCACCCCTCCACTTT	CASSLQPGSLNSPLHF
-	-	TRBV18	TRBJ1-4	TGTGCCAGCTCCAGGGGCCCTCGGGATGAAAAACTGTTTTTT	CASSRGPRDEKLFF
-	-	TRBV11-2	TRBJ2-5	TGTGCCAGCAGCTTAGGCATTAGCCAGTACCAAGAGACCCAGTACTTC	CASSLGISQYQETQYF
TRBD2	-	TRBV18	TRBJ2-1	TGTGCCAGCTCATCTGGGACTAGCGGGAGTTATGGCAATGAGCAGTTCTTC	CASSSGTSGSYGNEQFF
-	-	TRBV2	TRBJ2-7	TGTGCCAGCACAGGGGAGGGGGTACTCTCCTACGAGCAGTACTTC	CASTGEGVLSYEQYF
-	-	TRBV24-1	TRBJ2-2	TGTGCCACCAGTGACCCCCGGCGCGCAGCGAACACCGGGGAGCTGTTTTTT	CATSDPRRAANTGELFF